A single sample is the source of the 21 T cell receptor beta chains below, sequenced in a study of tumor and adjacent non-tumor tissue in lung cancer. The library came from three nested PCR rounds adapted from ARM-PCR protocols. MiXCR, applied by TCRdb to the multiplex PCR reads, yields one record per CDR3 protein. The repertoire consists of 77,000 or so distinct CDR3 sequences, with around four fifths occurring once and the leading ten covering about 12%. The template was RNA from unsorted bulk tissue. The sample consisted of lung tumor tissue. Receptors originate from a woman aged 45-65 years with non-small cell lung cancer.

This clonotype was counted many times. In nucleotides, the CDR3 is TGTGCCAGCAGTCCCGCGGGAGCCAAAAACATTCAGTACTTC. Its protein product is CASSPAGAKNIQYF. The chain links TRBV28 to TRBJ2-4; D might be TRBD2 (5 bases). V was clipped by 5 bases and J by 0 bases, with 8 bases between them. Germline CDR1 MDHEN, CDR2 SYDVKM. The CDR3 length is 14 residues.

With respect to this clonotype: A much larger clone differs by one base, so this may be a read error. J is TRBJ2-1 and V is TRBV2; no reliable D call. The V gene's germline CDR1 is SNHLY and CDR2 FYNNEI. This CDR3 spans 12 amino acids. CDR3 bases: TGTGACAGCAGTGTATTATTCAATGAGCAGTTCTTC. It yields the protein CDSSVLFNEQFF.

With regard to this clonotype: A junction end diverges from the germline sequence, so it may reflect a read error. The chain employs TRBV6-2 or TRBV6-3 and TRBJ1-1, with 7 bases fitting TRBD1. Germline CDR1 MNHEY, CDR2 SVGEGT. The length of the CDR3 is 14 residues. CDR3 protein: CATRSTGMNTVAFF. The CDR3 coding sequence is TGTGCCACCAGATCGACAGGGATGAACACTGTAGCTTTCTTT.

In regard to this clonotype: A read error is possible here, since a much larger clone lies one base away. The V gene is TRBV20-1, the J gene TRBJ1-2; a possible D gene is TRBD1 (6 bases). The CDR3 loop spans 14 amino acids. Germline CDR1 DFQATT, CDR2 SNEGSKA (reference sequence). Between the trimmed V and J ends, which lost 1 base and 2 bases, there was a span of 11 bases. The CDR3 spells CSARVTGLNYGYTF. For the CDR3, the DNA is TGCAGTGCTAGAGTGACAGGCCTGAACTATGGCTACACCTTC.

Comment on this clonotype: One end of the junction varies from germline; a read error may be responsible. The rearrangement joins TRBV29-1 to TRBJ2-3, with D possibly TRBD1 on 5 matching bases. Germline V lookup: CDR1 SQVTM, CDR2 ANQGSEA. This CDR3 region has 15 residues. For the CDR3, the DNA is TGCAGCGGGGGCGTCGTCACGTCCCTCACATATACGCAGTATTTT. Translation: CSGGVVTSLTYTQYF.

This clonotype was counted ten times or more. This chain joins TRBV5-8 and TRBJ1-2; D is possibly TRBD1 (5 bases). Germline V gene lookup returns CDR1 SGHTS and CDR2 YDEGEE. With 1 base removed from V and 4 bases from J, the gap between germline ends came to 17 bases. The CDR3 contains 16 residues. The CDR3 region is CASSLNVFPGIYGYTF. The CDR3 bases are TGTGCCAGCAGCTTGAATGTTTTCCCAGGGATCTATGGCTACACCTTC.

Worth noting for this clonotype: At one boundary the junction diverges from the germline segment, which might be a read error. The V gene is TRBV4-1, the J gene TRBJ1-1; no clear D gene. CDR3 length: 14 amino acids. In germline, CDR1 is MGHRA, CDR2 YSYEKL. The chain's CDR3 is CASSQARVNAEAFF. The DNA for the CDR3 is TGCGCCAGCAGCCAAGCACGGGTGAACGCTGAAGCTTTCTTT.

This rearrangement joins TRBV20-1 to TRBJ2-1; TRBD1 or TRBD2 may be the D gene (5 bases each). This CDR3 region has 14 residues. Germline CDR1 and CDR2: DFQATT and SNEGSKA (reference sequence). The CDR3 nucleotides read TGCAATGCCGGGGCCGGGATTAGCGTCCCTGAGCAGTTCTTC. It translates to CNAGAGISVPEQFF.

A remark on this clonotype: Germline and junction disagree at one end, which may indicate a read error. This chain links TRBV4-2 with TRBJ1-5; no definite D call. The J call may be faulty, since TRBJ2-3 better matches the DNA end. Germline CDR1 and CDR2: LGHNA and YNFKEQ. This CDR3 is built from 15 residues. CDR3 region: CASNQDLTTNQPQYF. CDR3 sequence (DNA): TGTGCCAGCAACCAAGACCTCACTACCAATCAGCCCCAGTATTTT.

This clonotype was seen once. Given the absence of the conserved phenylalanine or tryptophan at the CDR3 end, a read error is likely. V usage is TRBV6-6 and J usage is TRBJ1-2, with D uncertain. Per germline, CDR1 MNHNY and CDR2 SVGAGI (reference sequence). The CDR3 has 11 residues. The CDR3 protein is CAGSPPGGYTY. CDR3 nucleotides: TGTGCCGGCAGTCCCCCTGGAGGCTACACCTAC.

This clonotype was observed a single time. The chain recombines TRBV29-1 with TRBJ2-1; maybe TRBD2 (5 bases). CDR3 length equals 14 residues. The germline V gene has CDR1 SQVTM and CDR2 ANQGSEA. V lost 3 bases and J lost 7, with 16 bases in between. The CDR3 DNA reads as TGCAGCGTTGAGGCAGCGAGAGGGTCGAATGAGCAGTTCTTC. The encoded protein is CSVEAARGSNEQFF.

V is TRBV2 and J is TRBJ1-4; TRBD1 is a possible D gene (5 bases). This CDR3 region has 14 residues. Germline V gene lookup returns CDR1 SNHLY and CDR2 FYNNEI. Trimming stripped 7 bases from V and 6 bases from J, with 15 bases between. The CDR3 DNA reads TGTGCCAGCATACCCCACGGAGGGGATGAAAAACTGTTTTTT. Translating it yields CASIPHGGDEKLFF.

This clonotype was picked up many times. The chain is built from TRBV11-2 and TRBJ2-6; D gene uncertain. Trimming took off 5 bases at V and 0 bases at J, with 23 bases between the two ends. The CDR3 length is 20 residues. Germline V gene sequence: CDR1 SGHAT, CDR2 FQNNGV. The DNA of the CDR3 is TGTGCCAGCAGCATAGGAGCCCGGGCAAACCATTTCTCTGGGGCCAACGTCCTGACTTTC. Its protein is CASSIGARANHFSGANVLTF.

This clonotype has only a few counts. A much larger clonotype is one base distant, so this may be a read error. The V call is TRBV6-5, the J call TRBJ2-7, with 9 bases lining up with TRBD1. Germline V lookup: CDR1 MNHEY, CDR2 SVGAGI. The CDR3 sequence is 13 residues long. Written as DNA, the CDR3 is TGTGCCAGCAGAACAGGGGGCTCCTACGAGCGGTACTTC. Translated: CASRTGGSYERYF.

As regards this clonotype: Germline is not matched at one junction end, which may reflect a read error. The DNA of the CDR3 is TGTGCCAGTAGCTTCGGGATATACTATGGTTACACCTTC. Amino acids: CASSFGIYYGYTF. The chain uses TRBV7-9 and TRBJ1-2, with D hard to call. The CDR3 is 13 residues long. Germline lookup yields CDR1 SEHNR and CDR2 FQNEAQ (reference sequence).

This clonotype was picked up many times. V is TRBV7-9 and J is TRBJ2-1; weak D call: TRBD2 (6 bases). Germline V gene data show CDR1 as SEHNR and CDR2 as FQNEAQ (reference sequence). The CDR3 is made up of 14 amino acids. V was trimmed by 2 bases and J by 7 bases, leaving 12 bases between them. CDR3 protein: CASSLRGLGNEQFF. CDR3 coding DNA: TGTGCCAGCAGCTTAAGGGGACTTGGGAATGAGCAGTTCTTC.

To note about this clonotype: It may be a read error: a sequence one base away is much more abundant. V and J are TRBV28 and TRBJ2-7; possibly TRBD1 or TRBD2 for D (5 bases each). CDR1 is MDHEN, CDR2 SYDVKM, per germline. The CDR3 totals 12 residues. The CDR3 loop is CVSSPPRGPLHF. The CDR3 bases are TGTGTCAGCAGTCCCCCCCGGGGCCCCCTCCACTTC.

V gene TRBV20-1 combines with J gene TRBJ2-7; no clear D gene. Trimming pared 1 base from V and 9 bases from J, leaving 16 bases between. This CDR3 spans 13 amino acids. CDR1 is DFQATT and CDR2 is SNEGSKA in the germline V gene (reference sequence). The CDR3 coding sequence is TGCAGTGCTAGAGTCGTGGAGACCTGCGGGCAGTACTTC. Its translation: CSARVVETCGQYF.

The chain carries TRBV10-1 and TRBJ2-3; D might be TRBD2 (7 bases). CDR1 is WNHNN and CDR2 is SYGVQD in the germline V gene (reference sequence). The CDR3 consists of 14 residues. CDR3 bases: TGCGTCGGCTCAGGGGAGCGGGATACAGATACGCAGTATTTT. As protein: CVGSGERDTDTQYF.

The J gene is TRBJ2-1, the V gene TRBV12-3 or TRBV12-4; possible D gene TRBD1, 6 bases. The CDR3 runs 19 residues. The V gene lost 1 base and the J gene lost 7 bases, with 26 bases spanning the gap. CDR3 sequence (DNA): TGTGCCAGCAGTTTAGGTTCACCGGGACAACGAATTAGGTCGAATGAGCAGTTCTTC. Translation: CASSLGSPGQRIRSNEQFF.

In regard to this clonotype: The conserved phenylalanine or tryptophan normally closing the CDR3 is absent here, so this likely arose from a read error. The chain links TRBV7-9 to TRBJ2-5; D not certain. The CDR3 has 13 amino acids. Deletions cut 5 bases from V and 0 bases from J, with 7 bases between. Germline V CDR1 and CDR2: SEHNR, FQNEAQ (reference sequence). The CDR3, as DNA: TGTGCCAGCAGCCTCCCATACCAAGAGACCCAGTACCTC. This codes for CASSLPYQETQYL.